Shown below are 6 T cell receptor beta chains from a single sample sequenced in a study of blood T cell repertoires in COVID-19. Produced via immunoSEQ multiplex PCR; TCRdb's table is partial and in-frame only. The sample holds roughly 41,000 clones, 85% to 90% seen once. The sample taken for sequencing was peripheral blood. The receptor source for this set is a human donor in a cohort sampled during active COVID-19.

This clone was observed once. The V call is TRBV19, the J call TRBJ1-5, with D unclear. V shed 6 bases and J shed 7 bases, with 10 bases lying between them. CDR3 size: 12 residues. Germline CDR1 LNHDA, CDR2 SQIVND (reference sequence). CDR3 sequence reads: CASRFGVQPQHF. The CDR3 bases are TGTGCCAGTAGATTCGGGGTCCAGCCCCAGCATTTT. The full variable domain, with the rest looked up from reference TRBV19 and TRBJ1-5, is DGGITQSPKYLFRKEGQNVTLSCEQNLNHDAMYWYRQDPGQGLRLIYYSQIVNDFQKGDIAEGYSVSREKKESFPLTVTSAQKNPTAFYLCASRFGVQPQHFGDGTRLSIL.

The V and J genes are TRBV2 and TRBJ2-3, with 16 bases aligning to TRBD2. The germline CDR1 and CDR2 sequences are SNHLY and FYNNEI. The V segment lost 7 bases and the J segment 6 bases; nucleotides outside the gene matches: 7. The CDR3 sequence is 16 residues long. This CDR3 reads CASTVGTSGRVDTQYF. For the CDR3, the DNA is TGTGCCAGCACCGTGGGGACTAGCGGGAGGGTGGATACGCAGTATTTT.

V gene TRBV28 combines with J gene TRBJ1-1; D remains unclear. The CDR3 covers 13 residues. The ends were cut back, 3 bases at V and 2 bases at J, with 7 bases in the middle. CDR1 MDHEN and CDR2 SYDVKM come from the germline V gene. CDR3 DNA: TGTGCCAGCAGTTTGGGGAGAAACACTGAAGCTTTCTTT. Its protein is CASSLGRNTEAFF.

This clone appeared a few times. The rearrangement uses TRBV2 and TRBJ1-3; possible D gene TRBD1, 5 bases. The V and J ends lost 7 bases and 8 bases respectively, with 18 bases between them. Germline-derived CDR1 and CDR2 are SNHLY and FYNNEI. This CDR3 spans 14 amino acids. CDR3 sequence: CASKEIFPGDTIYF. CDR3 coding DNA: TGTGCCAGCAAGGAAATCTTCCCGGGGGACACCATATATTTT. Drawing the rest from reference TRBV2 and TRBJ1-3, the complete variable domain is EPEVTQTPSHQVTQMGQEVILRCVPISNHLYFYWYRQILGQKVEFLVSFYNNEISEKSEIFDDQFSVERPDGSNFTLKIRSTKLEDSAMYFCASKEIFPGDTIYFGEGSWLTVV.

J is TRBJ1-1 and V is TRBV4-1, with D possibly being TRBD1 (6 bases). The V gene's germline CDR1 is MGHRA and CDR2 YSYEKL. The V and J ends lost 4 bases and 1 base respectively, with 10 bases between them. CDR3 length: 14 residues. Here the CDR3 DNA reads TGCGCCAGCAGCCTAAAAGGGGGGAACACTGAAGCTTTCTTT. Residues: CASSLKGGNTEAFF.

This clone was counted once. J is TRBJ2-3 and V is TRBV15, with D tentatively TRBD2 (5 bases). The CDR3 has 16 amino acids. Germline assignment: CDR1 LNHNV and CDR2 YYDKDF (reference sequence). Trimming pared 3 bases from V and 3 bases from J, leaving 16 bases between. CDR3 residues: CATSRGKSRGTDTQYF. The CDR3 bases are TGTGCCACCAGCAGGGGAAAAAGCCGGGGTACAGATACGCAGTATTTT.